There are a few counts of the clone carrying this T cell receptor beta chain. Antigen: not known. This entry comes from a study of human T cells and chemical hapten exposure. Study-wide findings and caveats: The number of TCRs over 1 in 1000 frequency stayed unchanged after DPC.

TCRdb re-derived calls from the RACE reads in MiXCR, one entry per CDR3 protein. The top ten clones hold about 8.2% of a sample with around 300,000 distinct CDR3 sequences, around 5.5% of them seen once. The time point denotes: pre-sensitization, week 0. Regarding treatment: therapeutic diphenylcyclopropenone sensitization with weekly scalp DPC. Blood draws came before every patch-test application. This CDR3 is built from 13 residues. Germline CDR1 is MNHEY and CDR2 is SVGEGT. Trimming took off 2 bases at V and 7 bases at J, with 10 bases between the two ends. The TCR comes from a woman under 30 with alopecia areata. Some clones in this sample may be carry-over from other donors' samples. The genes are TRBV6-2 or TRBV6-3 and TRBJ2-3, with D unresolved. The sequencing used whole blood, collected in connection with sensitization to the hapten diphenylcyclopropenone (DPC). The CDR3 spells CASSYELRHTQYF. The CDR3 nucleotides are TGTGCCAGCAGTTACGAATTAAGGCATACGCAGTATTTT.